This T cell receptor (beta chain) emerged from a study of blood T cell repertoires in COVID-19. Study at large: Sample material is recorded as cDNA or gDNA derived from T cells, B-cell-depleted T cells, or PBMCs.

In regard to this clone: Other DNA sequences within the sample encode an identical CDR3.

Individuals drawn from 20 to 25 US areas were about 18 to 95 years old. Germline V lookup: CDR1 SGHTA, CDR2 FQGNSA. J lost 5 bases, V lost 5 bases, and 6 bases had no gene match. This CDR3 region has 15 residues. Here immunoSEQ multiplex PCR was the method, and the copy in TCRdb shows in-frame clones only, minus some. The sample lists 370,000 or so clones; 80% to 90% were seen once. The sequenced sample was PBMCs or T cells enriched from blood (not recorded which). The chain joins TRBV7-2 to TRBJ1-4; 9 bases agree with TRBD1. The clonotype was recovered from a man aged 25 to 40 who had recovered from COVID-19. CDR3 coding DNA: TGTGCCAGCAGCCTACACAGGGGGCTAAATGAAAAACTGTTTTTT. Protein sequence: CASSLHRGLNEKLFF.